Here is one T cell receptor beta chain with its context. The antigen is not known. The sample belongs to a study of T cell responses to AZD1222 COVID-19 vaccine. Study findings and constraints: Clonal diversity was possibly underestimated; the donors were predominantly white British and more often female. Without day 14 samples, only post-peak T cell repertoires were studied.

Germline V CDR1 and CDR2: KGHSH, LQKENI. CDR3 length: 12 residues. Trimming shortened V by 5 bases and J by 6 bases, and 7 bases separated the two germline ends. The protocol was immunoSEQ multiplex PCR, while the TCRdb copy is restricted to in-frame clones and leaves out a portion. The sample contains 150,000 to 200,000 clones, about 92% of which appear only once. The chain links TRBV18 to TRBJ2-2, with D uncertain. The sample consisted of peripheral blood, taken 28 days after the second dose of the MenACWY control vaccine. The TCR was taken from an adult who received the MenACWY meningococcal vaccine as a control. In DNA form, the CDR3 reads TGTGCCAGCTCATTCAGAGCCGGGGAGCTGTTTTTT. It yields the protein CASSFRAGELFF.